These 30 T cell receptor beta chains were sequenced from one sample in a study of T cell responses to AZD1222 COVID-19 vaccine. Sequenced by immunoSEQ multiplex PCR; TCRdb stores in-frame clones only, minus some. The sample consists of 150,000 to 200,000 clones, about 90% of them appearing once. The material sequenced was peripheral blood, taken 28 days after the second AZD1222 dose. These receptor sequences come from an adult who received the AZD1222 COVID-19 vaccine.

This chain links TRBV6-2 or TRBV6-3 with TRBJ2-7, with D unclear. Germline V gives CDR1 MNHEY, CDR2 SVGEGT. Between the trimmed V and J ends, which lost 1 base and 5 bases, there was a span of 9 bases. This CDR3 comprises 13 residues. The CDR3 coding sequence is TGTGCCAGCAGTTACTTGGGATCCGACGAGCAGTACTTC. Amino acid sequence: CASSYLGSDEQYF.

CDR3 amino acids: CASRPGGQGTYEQYF. The DNA of the CDR3 is TGCGCCAGCAGACCGGGTGGACAGGGGACCTACGAGCAGTACTTC. The genes are TRBV10-1 and TRBJ2-7, with 9 bases lining up with TRBD1. The V gene end was trimmed by 6 bases and the J gene end by 2 bases; junction bases not matched to a gene: 8. The CDR3 has 15 amino acids. The V gene's germline CDR1 is WNHNN and CDR2 SYGVQD (reference sequence).

The J gene is TRBJ1-1, the V gene TRBV29-1; 7 nucleotides agree with TRBD1. The CDR3 covers 14 residues. Germline V CDR1 and CDR2: SQVTM, ANQGSEA. The ends lost 7 bases at V and 3 bases at J; junction bases unmatched: 11. CDR3 DNA sequence: TGCAGCGCCGATCAAGACAGGGTCTACACTGAAGCTTTCTTT. Protein product: CSADQDRVYTEAFF. Full variable domain (rest looked up from reference TRBV29-1 and TRBJ1-1): SAVISQKPSRDICQRGTSLTIQCQVDSQVTMMFWYRQQPGQSLTLIATANQGSEATYESGFVIDKFPISRPNLTFSTLTVSNMSPEDSSIYLCSADQDRVYTEAFFGQGTRLTVV.

This clone appeared a single time. The rearrangement links TRBV19 to TRBJ2-2; D assignment may be TRBD1 or TRBD2 (7 bases each). The CDR3 has 14 residues. V was cut by 8 bases and J by 7 bases, with 17 bases left in between. Germline assignment: CDR1 LNHDA and CDR2 SQIVND (reference sequence). The CDR3 here is CASLQGRGSGELFF. The CDR3 nucleotides are TGTGCCAGTCTACAGGGGAGGGGTAGCGGGGAGCTGTTTTTT. Complete variable domain (other parts from reference TRBV19 and TRBJ2-2): DGGITQSPKYLFRKEGQNVTLSCEQNLNHDAMYWYRQDPGQGLRLIYYSQIVNDFQKGDIAEGYSVSREKKESFPLTVTSAQKNPTAFYLCASLQGRGSGELFFGEGSRLTVL.

V and J are TRBV28 and TRBJ1-4, with 8 positions matching TRBD1. CDR3 length equals 15 residues. The germline CDR1 and CDR2 sequences are MDHEN and SYDVKM. The V gene end was trimmed by 6 bases and the J gene end by 8 bases; junction bases not matched to a gene: 11. The CDR3 here is CASRRPDRASEKLFF. The CDR3 nucleotides are TGTGCCAGCAGACGCCCGGACAGGGCATCCGAAAAACTGTTTTTT.

The chain has TRBV12-3 or TRBV12-4 and TRBJ2-1; no clear D. The CDR3 covers 10 residues. The V and J ends lost 4 bases and 13 bases respectively, with 8 bases between them. The CDR3 reads CASSSATQFF. CDR3 nucleotide sequence: TGTGCCAGCAGTTCGGCCACCCAGTTCTTC.

The chain is built from TRBV5-4 and TRBJ1-4; 8 bases match TRBD1. The CDR3 runs to 12 residues. From germline, CDR1 is SGHNT and CDR2 YYREEE (reference sequence). The ends lost 4 bases at V and 10 bases at J; junction bases unmatched: 3. DNA for the CDR3: TGTGCCAGCAGCATCGGACAGGGAAAACTGTTTTTT. Translating gives CASSIGQGKLFF.

This sequence joins TRBV15 and TRBJ2-5; D unresolved. The length of the CDR3 is 12 residues. Germline CDR1 and CDR2: LNHNV and YYDKDF (reference sequence). V gave up 0 bases and J gave up 5 bases, with 4 bases separating them. The DNA of the CDR3 is TGTGCCACCAGCAGAGATGGGGAGACCCAGTACTTC. Protein product: CATSRDGETQYF. The whole variable domain, remainder taken from reference TRBV15 and TRBJ2-5, is DAMVIQNPRYQVTQFGKPVTLSCSQTLNHNVMYWYQQKSSQAPKLLFHYYDKDFNNEADTPDNFQSRRPNTSFCFLDIRSPGLGDTAMYLCATSRDGETQYFGPGTRLLVL.

This clone is a singleton in its sample. V usage is TRBV30 and J usage is TRBJ2-1; TRBD2 matches 13 bases. V lost 3 bases, J lost 3 bases, and 2 bases stayed unmatched. Per the germline V gene, CDR1 is GTSNPN and CDR2 is SVGIG (reference sequence). This CDR3 region has 15 residues. Written as DNA, the CDR3 is TGTGCCTGGAGGCGACTAGCGGGGGGCTACAATGAGCAGTTCTTC. Protein: CAWRRLAGGYNEQFF. The whole variable domain, remainder taken from reference TRBV30 and TRBJ2-1, is SQTIHQWPATLVQPVGSPLSLECTVEGTSNPNLYWYRQAAGRGLQLLFYSVGIGQISSEVPQNLSASRPQDRQFILSSKKLLLSDSGFYLCAWRRLAGGYNEQFFGPGTRLTVL.

The chain has TRBV7-3 and TRBJ2-7; TRBD2 agrees at 10 bases. V was clipped by 2 bases and J by 2 bases; unmatched bases: 3. Germline V gives CDR1 SGHTA, CDR2 FQGTGA. The CDR3 is 15 amino acids. The CDR3 here is CASSLGTSATYEQYF. The CDR3 DNA reads as TGTGCCAGCAGCTTAGGGACTAGCGCTACCTACGAGCAGTACTTC.

In its sample, this clone was seen once. The CDR3 coding sequence is TGTGCCAGCTCACCGCAAAAGGGTGCGGCTAACTATGGCTACACCTTC. Translation: CASSPQKGAANYGYTF. V and J are TRBV18 and TRBJ1-2, with D uncertain. The V gene's germline CDR1 is KGHSH and CDR2 LQKENI. This CDR3 spans 16 amino acids. Trimming left V 3 bases short and J 0 bases short, with 14 bases between.

The V call is TRBV4-3, the J call TRBJ1-1; D not certain. V was pared by 4 bases and J by 4 bases, with 16 bases between. Germline V CDR1 and CDR2: LGHNA, YSLEER. There are 15 residues in the CDR3. Written as DNA, the CDR3 is TGCGCCAGCAGCCCGACCCTTGAGGGAGGCACTGAAGCTTTCTTT. Translating it yields CASSPTLEGGTEAFF.

In this sample, this clone turned up once. Within the sample, other DNA sequences also encode this same CDR3. The V and J genes are TRBV27 and TRBJ1-5; no firm D call. CDR1 and CDR2 from the germline V gene are MNHEY and SMNVEV (reference sequence). The CDR3 is made up of 13 amino acids. Trimming stripped 2 bases from V and 1 base from J, with 3 bases between. The CDR3 nucleotides read TGTGCCAGCAGTTTAGGGAGCAATCAGCCCCAGCATTTT. This gives the protein CASSLGSNQPQHF.

The genes are TRBV7-8 and TRBJ2-5; weak D call: TRBD2 (5 bases). The CDR3 contains 15 residues. The germline V gene has CDR1 SGHVS and CDR2 FQNEAQ. Trimming stripped 1 base from V and 4 bases from J, with 13 bases between. CDR3 loop: CASSLVGSMPETQYF. The CDR3 DNA follows: TGTGCCAGCAGCTTAGTGGGGAGCATGCCAGAGACCCAGTACTTC.

The chain has TRBV30 and TRBJ1-5, with 9 bases matching TRBD1. V dropped 3 bases and J dropped 4; count of bases not matched to a gene: 10. This CDR3 is built from 16 residues. The germline V gene encodes CDR1 GTSNPN and CDR2 SVGIG (reference sequence). In DNA, the CDR3 is TGTGCCTGGAGCGCCGGGGACAGGGAAGAAAATCAGCCCCAGCATTTT. Its protein is CAWSAGDREENQPQHF.

The chain employs TRBV5-6 and TRBJ2-5, with D perhaps matching TRBD1 (6 bases). The CDR3 is 18 residues long. The V end was cut by 6 bases, the J end by 2 bases, with 26 bases between. Germline-derived CDR1 and CDR2 are SGHDT and YYEEEE. The CDR3 is CASTCYFPPNREQETQYF. In DNA, the CDR3 is TGTGCCAGCACCTGTTATTTCCCTCCTAACAGGGAACAAGAGACCCAGTACTTC. Full variable domain (rest looked up from reference TRBV5-6 and TRBJ2-5): DAGVTQSPTHLIKTRGQQVTLRCSPKSGHDTVSWYQQALGQGPQFIFQYYEEEERQRGNFPDRFSGHQFPNYSSELNVNALLLGDSALYLCASTCYFPPNREQETQYFGPGTRLLVL.

V and J are TRBV27 and TRBJ1-2; a weak D match, TRBD1 (5 bases). This CDR3 region has 15 residues. V was cut by 6 bases and J by 4 bases, with 18 bases left in between. Per the germline V gene, CDR1 is MNHEY and CDR2 is SMNVEV (reference sequence). The CDR3: CASSPFEGVAYGYTF. Written as DNA, the CDR3 is TGTGCCAGCAGCCCCTTCGAAGGGGTGGCCTATGGCTACACCTTC.

The chain has TRBV4-1 and TRBJ2-1, with 7 bases lining up with TRBD1. This CDR3 region has 16 residues. Germline loops: CDR1 MGHRA, CDR2 YSYEKL. The ends lost 0 bases at V and 12 bases at J; junction bases unmatched: 14. The CDR3 coding sequence is TGCGCCAGCAGCCAAGATCGAGGGGGCGGGTTAATAGGGCAGTTCTTC. Protein product: CASSQDRGGGLIGQFF.

The chain is built from TRBV7-8 and TRBJ2-1; 8 bases map to TRBD2. V dropped 3 bases and J dropped 4; count of bases not matched to a gene: 5. The CDR3 is 15 amino acids. Germline CDR1 SGHVS, CDR2 FQNEAQ. The CDR3 nucleotides are TGTGCCAGCAGCTTCGGGAGGGCGATTTACAATGAGCAGTTCTTC. It is translated as CASSFGRAIYNEQFF.

This rearrangement joins TRBV7-2 to TRBJ1-6, with D perhaps TRBD1 (5 bases). V was cut by 5 bases and J by 0 bases, with 11 bases left in between. This CDR3 has 16 amino acids. The germline V gene encodes CDR1 SGHTA and CDR2 FQGNSA. DNA for the CDR3: TGTGCCAGCAGCCCACGGGGGGGCTCCTATAATTCACCCCTCCACTTT. It specifies CASSPRGGSYNSPLHF.

The chain uses TRBV2 and TRBJ1-4, with 7 bases identical to TRBD1. J lost 0 bases, V lost 4 bases, and 2 bases had no gene match. CDR1 is SNHLY, CDR2 FYNNEI, per germline. There are 15 residues in the CDR3. As DNA, the CDR3 is TGTGCCAGCAGTGGACAGGGAACAACTAATGAAAAACTGTTTTTT. Translated, it gives CASSGQGTTNEKLFF. The entire variable domain, with the rest obtained from reference TRBV2 and TRBJ1-4, is as follows: EPEVTQTPSHQVTQMGQEVILRCVPISNHLYFYWYRQILGQKVEFLVSFYNNEISEKSEIFDDQFSVERPDGSNFTLKIRSTKLEDSAMYFCASSGQGTTNEKLFFGSGTQLSVL.

The CDR3 here is CASSLSRGYNEQFF. The CDR3, as DNA: TGCGCCAGCAGCTTAAGCAGGGGGTACAATGAGCAGTTCTTC. The chain has TRBV5-1 and TRBJ2-1; 7 bases fit TRBD1. The CDR3 length is 14 residues. Germline V gives CDR1 SGHRS, CDR2 YFSETQ. The V gene end was trimmed by 2 bases and the J gene end by 4 bases; junction bases not matched to a gene: 3.

The chain recombines TRBV7-8 with TRBJ2-7, with 10 positions matching TRBD2. The CDR3 has 14 residues. Germline CDR1 reads SGHVS; CDR2 reads FQNEAQ. V gave up 5 bases and J gave up 6 bases; unmatched junction bases: 7. CDR3 nucleotides: TGTGCCAGCAGCCGAGCGGGAGGGGGGGGCGAGCAGTACTTC. Residues: CASSRAGGGGEQYF.

The CDR3 here is CASSLDRGIPEAFF. The CDR3, as DNA: TGTGCCAGCAGCCTGGACAGGGGGATCCCTGAAGCTTTCTTT. This sequence joins TRBV5-6 and TRBJ1-1, with 10 bases fitting TRBD1. From germline, CDR1 is SGHDT and CDR2 YYEEEE. The J segment lost 6 bases and the V segment lost 4 bases, leaving 6 bases of the junction unmatched. CDR3 length: 14 residues.

CDR3 nucleotide sequence: TGTGCCAGCAGCCCTGGTTTGATGAACTATGGCTACACCTTC. The encoded protein is CASSPGLMNYGYTF. This sequence joins TRBV7-2 and TRBJ1-2; D is ambiguous. Germline CDR1 and CDR2: SGHTA and FQGNSA. This CDR3 has 14 amino acids. Trimming left V 5 bases short and J 2 bases short, with 12 bases between.

In DNA form, the CDR3 reads TGCGCCAGCAGCTTGGACAGCTCTAACTATGGCTACACCTTC. This sequence encodes CASSLDSSNYGYTF. The rearrangement uses TRBV5-1 and TRBJ1-2; D is ambiguous. This CDR3 has 14 amino acids. V was cut by 0 bases and J by 0 bases, with 6 bases left in between. Germline CDR1 and CDR2: SGHRS and YFSETQ.

This rearrangement joins TRBV3-1 (or the pseudogene TRBV3-2) to TRBJ1-2; possible D gene TRBD1, 6 bases. Trimming stripped 2 bases from V and 0 bases from J, with 16 bases between. Germline V CDR1 and CDR2: LGHDT, YNNKEL (reference sequence). The length of the CDR3 is 17 residues. The CDR3 reads CASSQPDRNIPNYGYTF. CDR3 in DNA: TGTGCCAGCAGCCAACCAGACAGGAATATTCCTAACTATGGCTACACCTTC.

The chain has TRBV30 and TRBJ1-6, with D perhaps TRBD1 (6 bases). The germline gives CDR1 GTSNPN, CDR2 SVGIG (reference sequence). Trimming stripped 2 bases from V and 8 bases from J, with 19 bases between. The length of the CDR3 is 16 residues. CDR3 amino acids: CAWSWAKTGSDSPLHF. DNA for the CDR3: TGTGCCTGGAGTTGGGCCAAGACAGGTTCGGATTCACCCCTCCACTTT.

V and J are TRBV27 and TRBJ2-1; D is perhaps TRBD2 (7 bases). Between the trimmed V and J ends, which lost 7 bases and 2 bases, there was a span of 18 bases. The CDR3 runs 16 residues. Germline V gene sequence: CDR1 MNHEY, CDR2 SMNVEV (reference sequence). The CDR3 bases are TGTGCCAGCACCCCCTGGGGAGGGGGGACCTACAATGAGCAGTTCTTC. Its translation is CASTPWGGGTYNEQFF.

The chain joins TRBV28 to TRBJ1-1; D call uncertain. Per germline, CDR1 MDHEN and CDR2 SYDVKM. V shed 2 bases and J shed 0 bases, with 10 bases lying between them. The CDR3 contains 15 residues. The CDR3 nucleotides are TGTGCCAGCAGTTTAGGGCCGGCCTTGAACACTGAAGCTTTCTTT. It translates to CASSLGPALNTEAFF.